The 2 T cell receptor beta chains in this list originate from one sample, sequenced in a study of shared clonotypes between healthy human individuals. Using immunoSEQ multiplex PCR, the repertoire was profiled, and TCRdb retains in-frame clones only, with some absent. The sample includes fewer than 1 million clones, approximately 97% seen only once; the top ten take about 0.25%. Naive CD8 populations comprised CD45RO-negative cells positively selected for CCR7, excluding terminally differentiated effector memory CD45RA+ cells. The material sequenced was naive CD8+ T cells sorted from blood. The receptors stem from a man younger than 40 in good health.

The chain joins TRBV11-1 to TRBJ2-3; TRBD2 matches at 13 bases. Per the germline V gene, CDR1 is SGHAT and CDR2 is FQDESV (reference sequence). V lost 5 bases, J lost 3 bases, and 2 bases stayed unmatched. The CDR3 is 15 residues long. The CDR3 sequence: CASSLTSGRTDTQYF. The CDR3 coding sequence is TGTGCCAGCAGCCTGACTAGCGGGAGGACAGATACGCAGTATTTT.

The genes are TRBV10-1 and TRBJ2-3, with 9 bases identical to TRBD1. This CDR3 comprises 14 residues. Germline CDR1 reads WNHNN; CDR2 reads SYGVQD (reference sequence). V was clipped by 6 bases and J by 3 bases; unmatched bases: 4. In DNA form, the CDR3 reads TGCGCCAGCAGAGGGACAGGGTCGACAGATACGCAGTATTTT. Amino acids: CASRGTGSTDTQYF.